There are a few counts of the clone carrying this T cell receptor (beta chain). The data originate from a study of early T cells in non-severe SARS-CoV-2 infection. MiXCR, applied by TCRdb to the 5' RACE reads, yields one record per CDR3 protein. The sample includes roughly 80,000 distinct CDR3 sequences, approximately 10% seen only once; the top ten take 12%. CDR1 SEHNR and CDR2 FQNEAQ come from the germline V gene (reference sequence). V was shortened by 5 bases and J by 2 bases, with 17 bases between the two germline ends. The CDR3 runs 16 residues. The receptor comes from an adult who was a healthcare worker with PCR-confirmed SARS-CoV-2 infection or an uninfected control (not recorded which). This sequence joins TRBV7-9 and TRBJ2-3, with D tentatively TRBD1 (6 bases). Here the sequenced sample was whole blood, taken at baseline. CDR3 sequence (DNA): TGTGCCAGCAGCCCGGGCCCTGGGGGCTTCACAGATACGCAGTATTTT. Protein product: CASSPGPGGFTDTQYF.